This T cell receptor (beta chain) was identified during a study of T cell clones after liver transplantation. Study background: Pre-transplant mixed lymphocyte reactions yielded third-party-reactive TCRbeta sequences as comparators for graft-donor-reactive sequences. Patients counted as tolerant after at least one year off all immunosuppression, enzymes not exceeding twice normal.

Here immunoSEQ multiplex PCR was the method, and the copy in TCRdb shows in-frame clones only, minus some. The sample has approximately 65,000 clones, about 91% seen once. V was cut by 7 bases and J by 1 base, with 14 bases left in between. The CDR3 consists of 15 residues. Germline V gives CDR1 MDHEN, CDR2 SYDVKM. The specimen comprised CD4+ T cells from blood, sampled about 27 months after liver transplant. This TCR was sampled from a human patient who received a liver transplant. The T cells may partly be graft donor cells. The chain carries TRBV28 and TRBJ1-5; TRBD1 is a possible D gene (5 bases). The CDR3 bases are TGTGCCAGCACCCCCGGGGGTCCCAGCAATCAGCCCCAGCATTTT. This encodes CASTPGGPSNQPQHF. The full variable domain, its missing parts supplied by reference TRBV28 and TRBJ1-5, is DVKVTQSSRYLVKRTGEKVFLECVQDMDHENMFWYRQDPGLGLRLIYFSYDVKMKEKGDIPEGYSVSREKKERFSLILESASTNQTSMYLCASTPGGPSNQPQHFGDGTRLSIL.